One sample yielded the 5 T cell receptor beta chains listed below, sequenced in a study of T cell responses to AZD1222 COVID-19 vaccine. Some clones are missing from TCRdb's copy, which holds only in-frame ones; the method was immunoSEQ multiplex PCR. The sample lists roughly 170,000 clones; just under 95% were seen once. The sample in question was peripheral blood, obtained on day 0 of AZD1222 vaccination. These receptors were collected from an adult in good health.

V usage is TRBV6-5 and J usage is TRBJ2-7; maybe TRBD1 (6 bases). From germline, CDR1 is MNHEY and CDR2 SVGAGI. The CDR3 is 12 residues long. With 8 bases removed from V and 3 bases from J, the gap between germline ends came to 11 bases. CDR3 region: CASRDNIYEQYF. The CDR3 DNA sequence: TGTGCCAGCCGGGACAACATCTACGAGCAGTACTTC.

The chain is built from TRBV4-1 and TRBJ1-5, with D maybe TRBD1 (5 bases). V was pared by 2 bases and J by 4 bases, with 15 bases between. CDR1 is MGHRA, CDR2 YSYEKL, per germline. The CDR3 is 16 residues long. For the CDR3, the DNA is TGCGCCAGCAGCCAACGTGTAGTAGGGGCTAATCAGCCCCAGCATTTT. Its translation: CASSQRVVGANQPQHF.

This sequence joins TRBV10-2 and TRBJ2-3, with D unresolved. V lost 3 bases, J lost 4 bases, and 17 bases lay in between. Looked up from germline, CDR1 is WSHSY and CDR2 is SAAADI. CDR3 length: 16 residues. The CDR3 sequence is CASSDFSWYNSDTQYF. The CDR3 DNA follows: TGCGCCAGCAGTGATTTTTCCTGGTATAATTCAGATACGCAGTATTTT.

This clone was seen only once. The gene calls are TRBV6-1 and TRBJ2-1; D is perhaps TRBD1 or TRBD2 (5 bases each). The CDR3 has 13 residues. The germline V and J ends were trimmed by 2 bases and 8 bases, with 10 bases remaining between them. CDR1 MNHNS and CDR2 SASEGT come from the germline V gene. CDR3 in DNA: TGTGCCAGCAGTGAAATGAGGGGCGATGAGCAGTTCTTC. This sequence encodes CASSEMRGDEQFF.

J is TRBJ1-5 and V is TRBV5-6, with D perhaps TRBD1 (5 bases). CDR1 SGHDT and CDR2 YYEEEE come from the germline V gene. Trimming took 5 bases from V and 6 from J, leaving 15 bases between them. The CDR3 consists of 14 residues. CDR3 region: CASSIRGRGQPQHF. CDR3 in DNA: TGTGCCAGCAGTATTAGGGGCCGGGGTCAGCCCCAGCATTTT.